The sequence of this TCR beta chain was determined in a study of naive and memory T cell subsets. Whole-study results and caveats: This RNA-based method may be sensitive to activation-related transcript changes.

This clonotype was observed many times. Its specificity is not known. Ligated cDNA underwent four rounds of PCR with nested alpha and beta constant region primers and SP2. TCRdb re-derived calls from the UMI-ligation and nested PCR reads in MiXCR, one entry per CDR3 protein. The sample shows approximately 30,000 distinct CDR3 sequences, roughly 5.2% of them seen only once. The library had UMIs added by 3' ligation of an oligonucleotide to TCR cDNA. Germline lookup yields CDR1 MDHEN and CDR2 SYDVKM. This CDR3 spans 15 amino acids. The V end was cut by 5 bases, the J end by 11 bases, with 23 bases between.

Sequenced sample: blood. The gene calls are TRBV28 and TRBJ2-3, with D maybe TRBD1 (7 bases). The TCR was taken from an adult in good health. CDR3 nucleotide sequence: TGTGCCAGCAGTAGGGCGGGGACAGTATCCTCTCGGCAGTATTTT. Translated: CASSRAGTVSSRQYF.